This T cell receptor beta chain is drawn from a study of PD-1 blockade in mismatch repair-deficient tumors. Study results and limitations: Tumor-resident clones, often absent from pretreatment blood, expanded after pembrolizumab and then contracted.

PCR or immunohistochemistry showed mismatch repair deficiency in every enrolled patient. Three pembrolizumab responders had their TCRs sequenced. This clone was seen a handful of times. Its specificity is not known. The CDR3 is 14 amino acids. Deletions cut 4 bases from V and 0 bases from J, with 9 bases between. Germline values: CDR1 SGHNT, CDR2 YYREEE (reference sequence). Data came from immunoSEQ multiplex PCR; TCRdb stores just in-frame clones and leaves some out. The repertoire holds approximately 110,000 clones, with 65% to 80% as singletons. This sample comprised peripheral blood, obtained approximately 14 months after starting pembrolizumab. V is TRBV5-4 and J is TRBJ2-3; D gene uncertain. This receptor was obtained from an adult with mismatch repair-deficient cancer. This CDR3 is CASSDPASTDTQYF. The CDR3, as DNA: TGTGCCAGCAGCGACCCGGCTAGCACAGATACGCAGTATTTT.